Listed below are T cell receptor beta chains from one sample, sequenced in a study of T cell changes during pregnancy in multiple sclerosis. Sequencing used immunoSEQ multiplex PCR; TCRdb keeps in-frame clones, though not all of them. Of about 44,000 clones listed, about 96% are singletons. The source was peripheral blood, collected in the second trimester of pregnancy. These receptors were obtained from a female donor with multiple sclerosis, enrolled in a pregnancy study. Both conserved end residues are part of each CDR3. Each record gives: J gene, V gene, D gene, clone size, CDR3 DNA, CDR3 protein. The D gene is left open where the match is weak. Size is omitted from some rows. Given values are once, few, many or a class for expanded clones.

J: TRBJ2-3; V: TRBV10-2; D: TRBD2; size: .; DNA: TGCGCCAGTCTAGCGGGAGGTTCAGATACGCAGTATTTT; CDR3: CASLAGGSDTQYF
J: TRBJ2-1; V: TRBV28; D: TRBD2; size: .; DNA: TGTGCCAGCAGTGGAGAGACTAGCGGGAGGGCCGCTTTTCAGAATGAGCAGTTCTTC; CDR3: CASSGETSGRAAFQNEQFF
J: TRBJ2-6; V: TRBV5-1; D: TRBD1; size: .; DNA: TGCGCCAGCCGTTGGGCAACAGGGGCTGGGGCCAACGTCCTGACTTTC; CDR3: CASRWATGAGANVLTF
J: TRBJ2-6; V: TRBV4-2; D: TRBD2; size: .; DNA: TGTGCCAGCAGCCATGACAGTAGCGGGGGGGCTTCTTCTGGGGCCAACGTCCTGACTTTC; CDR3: CASSHDSSGGASSGANVLTF
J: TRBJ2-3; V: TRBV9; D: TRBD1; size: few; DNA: TGTGCCAGCACTCGAGGGGGCGCAGATACGCAGTATTTT; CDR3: CASTRGGADTQYF
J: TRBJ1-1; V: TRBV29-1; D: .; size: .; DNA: TGCAGCGTTCAGGGAATGGGGAACACTGAAGCTTTCTTT; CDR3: CSVQGMGNTEAFF
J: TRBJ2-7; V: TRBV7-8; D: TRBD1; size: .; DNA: TGTGCCAGCAGCTTAGACAGGGGACGGAAGAGCTCCTACGAGCAGTACTTC; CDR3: CASSLDRGRKSSYEQYF
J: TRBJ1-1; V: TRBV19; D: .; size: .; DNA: TGTGCCAGTAGTATCCCCGACAGGTGGAACACTGAAGCTTTCTTT; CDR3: CASSIPDRWNTEAFF
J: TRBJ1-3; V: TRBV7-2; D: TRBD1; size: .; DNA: TGTGCCAGCAGCCGTCGTACGACAGGGACTGGAAACACCATATATTTT; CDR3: CASSRRTTGTGNTIYF
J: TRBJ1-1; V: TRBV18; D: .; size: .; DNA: TGTGCCAGCTCACCCCAGGGGCTCGGCACTGAAGCTTTCTTT; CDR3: CASSPQGLGTEAFF
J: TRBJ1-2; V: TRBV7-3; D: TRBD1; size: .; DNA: TGTGCCAGCAGCTTAAAAGGAGGGGGCGCGAGCGGCTACACCTTC; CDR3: CASSLKGGGASGYTF
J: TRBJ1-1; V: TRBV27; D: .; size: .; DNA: TGTGCCAGCAGTTTATATAAGGGGCGCGGAACTCTAGGCACTGAAGCTTTCTTT; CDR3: CASSLYKGRGTLGTEAFF
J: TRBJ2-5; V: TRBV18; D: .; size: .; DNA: TGTGCCAGCTCACAGGGGGAGACCCAGTACTTC; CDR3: CASSQGETQYF
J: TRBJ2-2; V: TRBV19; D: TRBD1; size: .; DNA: TGTGCCAGTAGTGTCAGGGGGCTGAACACCGGGGAGCTGTTTTTT; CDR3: CASSVRGLNTGELFF
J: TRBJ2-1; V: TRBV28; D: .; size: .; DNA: TGTGCCAGCAGTTTCCTCCAGGGTGTCTACAATGAGCAGTTCTTC; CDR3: CASSFLQGVYNEQFF
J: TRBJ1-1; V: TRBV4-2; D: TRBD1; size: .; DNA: TGTGCCAGCAGCGAGGTTGGGACAGGGGTCGGGGCAGCTTTCTTT; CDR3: CASSEVGTGVGAAFF
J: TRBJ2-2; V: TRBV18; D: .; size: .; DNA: TGTGCCAGCTCACCGAGGTCAGGGGCCTATGCCACCGGGGAGCTGTTTTTT; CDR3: CASSPRSGAYATGELFF
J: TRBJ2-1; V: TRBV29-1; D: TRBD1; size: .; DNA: TGCAGCGTTGAAATTAGGGACAGGGGGACTTATACACACAATGAGCAGTTCTTC; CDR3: CSVEIRDRGTYTHNEQFF
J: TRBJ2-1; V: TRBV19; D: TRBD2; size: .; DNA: TGTGCCAGTAGTACACTAGCGGGAGTCGGCTACAATGAGCAGTTCTTC; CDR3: CASSTLAGVGYNEQFF
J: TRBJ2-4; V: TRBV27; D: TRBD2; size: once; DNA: TGTGCCAGCAGTCCATCCGGGACTAGCGGGAGGCTTTTAGCCAAAAACATTCAGTACTTC; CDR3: CASSPSGTSGRLLAKNIQYF
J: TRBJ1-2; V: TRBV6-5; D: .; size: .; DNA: TGTGCCAGCAGGTCGTCGGGGGACTATGGCTACACCTTC; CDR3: CASRSSGDYGYTF
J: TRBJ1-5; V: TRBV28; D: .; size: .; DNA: TGTGCCACTCATAGGGGGAACAATCAGCCCCAGCATTTT; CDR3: CATHRGNNQPQHF
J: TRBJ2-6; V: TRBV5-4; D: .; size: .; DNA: TGTGCCAGCAGCTTGGCCTCAAGGGGCTCTGGGGCCAACGTCCTGACTTTC; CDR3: CASSLASRGSGANVLTF
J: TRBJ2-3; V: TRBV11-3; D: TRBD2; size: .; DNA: TGTGCCAGCAGCTTAGGGGGGACTAGCCCTACAGATACGCAGTATTTT; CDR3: CASSLGGTSPTDTQYF
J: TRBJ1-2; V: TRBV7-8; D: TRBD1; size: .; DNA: TGTGCCAGCAGCTTTTCAGGGGGCTATGGCTACACCTTC; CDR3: CASSFSGGYGYTF
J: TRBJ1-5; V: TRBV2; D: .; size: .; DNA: TGTGCCGGAGGGGAGAGGAGCAATCAGCCCCAGCATTTT; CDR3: CAGGERSNQPQHF
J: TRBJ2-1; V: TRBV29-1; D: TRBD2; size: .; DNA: TGCAGACTTAAGGAGCGGGGGAGCTCCTACAATGAGCAGTTCTTC; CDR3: CRLKERGSSYNEQFF
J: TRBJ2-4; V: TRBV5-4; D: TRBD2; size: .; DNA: TGTGCCAGCAGCTCCGGGACTAGTCCCGGAGTAGCCAAAAACATTCAGTACTTC; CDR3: CASSSGTSPGVAKNIQYF
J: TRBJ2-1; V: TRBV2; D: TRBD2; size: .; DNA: TGTGCCACGCTAGCGGGAGGCCCTCTCGAGCAGTTCTTC; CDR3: CATLAGGPLEQFF
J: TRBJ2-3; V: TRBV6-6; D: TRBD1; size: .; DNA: TGTGCCAGCAGCCGTGACAGGGGGCTGTCAGATACGCAGTATTTT; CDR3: CASSRDRGLSDTQYF
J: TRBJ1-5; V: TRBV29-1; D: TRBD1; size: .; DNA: TGCAGCGTTCAGACAGGGTATAATCAGCCCCAGCATTTT; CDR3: CSVQTGYNQPQHF
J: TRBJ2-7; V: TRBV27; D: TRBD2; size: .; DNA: TGTGCCAGCAGTTTAAAGCGGACTAGCGGGAAATCCTACGAGCAGTACTTC; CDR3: CASSLKRTSGKSYEQYF
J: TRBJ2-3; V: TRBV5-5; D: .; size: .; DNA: TGTGCCAGCAGCTTGGGAGGCAGCACAGATACGCAGTATTTT; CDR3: CASSLGGSTDTQYF
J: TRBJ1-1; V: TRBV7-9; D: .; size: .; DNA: TGTGCCAGCAGCTTAGCGGTTGCACGGGGGGCTTTCTTT; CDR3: CASSLAVARGAFF
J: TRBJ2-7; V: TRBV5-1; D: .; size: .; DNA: TGCGCCAGCAGCTTGGCCGGGGGAGCCTCCTACGAGCAGTACTTC; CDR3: CASSLAGGASYEQYF
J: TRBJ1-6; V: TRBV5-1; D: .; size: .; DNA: TGCGCCAGCAGCGAAGGACAGTCTGAGAATTCACCCCTCCACTTT; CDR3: CASSEGQSENSPLHF
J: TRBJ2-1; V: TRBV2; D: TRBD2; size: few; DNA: TGTGCCAGCAGGGGTAGCGGGGGGGACCAGTTCTTC; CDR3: CASRGSGGDQFF
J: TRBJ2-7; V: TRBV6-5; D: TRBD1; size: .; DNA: TGTGCCAGCAGTCTCCGGGACAGGGGGGGCGAGCAGTACTTC; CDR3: CASSLRDRGGEQYF
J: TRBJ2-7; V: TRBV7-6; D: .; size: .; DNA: TGTGCCAGCAGCTTGAGACAGGATAGCTCCTACGAGCAGTACTTC; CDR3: CASSLRQDSSYEQYF
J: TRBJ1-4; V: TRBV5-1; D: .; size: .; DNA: TGCGCCAGCAGCTCCGCGGCAGGGGTTTCAACTAATGAAAAACTGTTTTTT; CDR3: CASSSAAGVSTNEKLFF
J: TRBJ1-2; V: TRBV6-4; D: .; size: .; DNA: TGTGCCAGCAGTCAGTCCCCCCTCGGGTCCTACTATGGCTACACCTTC; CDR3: CASSQSPLGSYYGYTF
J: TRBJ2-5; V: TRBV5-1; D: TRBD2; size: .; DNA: TGCGCCAGCAGCCTCGGGACTAGCGAGTACCAAGAGACCCAGTACTTC; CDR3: CASSLGTSEYQETQYF
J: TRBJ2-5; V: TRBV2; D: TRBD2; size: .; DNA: TGTGCCAGCAGGCAGGGACTAGCGGGGCACAATGAGACCCAGTACTTC; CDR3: CASRQGLAGHNETQYF
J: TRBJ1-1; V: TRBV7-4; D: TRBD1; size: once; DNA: TGTGCCAGCAGCTTAGGGGGGAGGACAGGACCCTCCGGGCATCGGTGTAACACTGAAGCTTTCTTT; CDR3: CASSLGGRTGPSGHRCNTEAFF
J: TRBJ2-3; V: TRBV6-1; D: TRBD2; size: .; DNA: TGTGCCAGCAGTGGGGGGGCGGGGGGAGCAGATACGCAGTATTTT; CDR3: CASSGGAGGADTQYF